This is a list of T cell receptor beta chains from one sample in a study of T cell therapy after organ transplantation. These receptors have no known antigen. The assay was immunoSEQ multiplex PCR, and TCRdb's table has in-frame clones only and misses some. The repertoire holds approximately 20,000 clones, about 81% seen once, with about 8.7% in the top ten. The source was CD8+ T cells from blood, collected after autologous CMV-specific T cell therapy. The receptors derive from a human patient who had received a solid organ transplant and had CMV disease. The graft donor may have contributed some T cells. CDR3s include the opening cysteine and the closing phenylalanine or tryptophan. D genes are given only for firm matches. Where a row states a size, it is once, few, many or the class of an expanded clone; other rows omit it.

D gene,clone size,V gene,J gene,CDR3 protein,CDR3 DNA
TRBD1,NA,TRBV30,TRBJ1-2,CAWSNTGDGYTF,TGTGCCTGGTCAAATACAGGGGACGGCTACACCTTC
TRBD2,NA,TRBV5-4,TRBJ2-2,CASSLSGGTNTGELFF,TGTGCCAGCAGCTTGAGCGGGGGCACGAACACCGGGGAGCTGTTTTTT
NA,NA,TRBV29-1,TRBJ2-7,CSVKPITGDYEQYF,TGCAGCGTTAAACCAATCACGGGGGACTACGAGCAGTACTTC
TRBD1,once,TRBV2,TRBJ2-1,CASSAGTGGPEQFF,TGTGCCAGCAGCGCCGGGACAGGGGGCCCCGAGCAGTTCTTC
TRBD1,NA,TRBV13,TRBJ2-3,CASSLKTGPSTDTQYF,TGTGCCAGCAGCCTAAAGACAGGGCCAAGCACAGATACGCAGTATTTT
NA,NA,TRBV27,TRBJ2-7,CASSLTGALAEQYF,TGTGCCAGCAGCCTGACCGGGGCCCTGGCCGAGCAGTACTTC
NA,NA,TRBV15,TRBJ2-7,CATSMGGPSYEQYF,TGTGCCACCAGCATGGGCGGACCCTCCTACGAGCAGTACTTC
NA,NA,TRBV27,TRBJ2-7,CASSLLKGTGSYEQYF,TGTGCCAGCAGTTTATTAAAGGGAACGGGCTCCTACGAGCAGTACTTC
NA,NA,TRBV6-5,TRBJ2-7,CASSSHYEQYF,TGTGCCAGCAGTTCCCACTACGAGCAGTACTTC
NA,NA,TRBV6-5,TRBJ1-4,CASSPGPSGRETMFF,TGTGCCAGCAGTCCAGGACCTTCGGGGCGGGAAACTATGTTTTTT
NA,NA,TRBV27,TRBJ2-7,CASSSRDGYVYEQYF,TGTGCCAGCAGTTCCCGGGACGGTTATGTCTACGAGCAGTACTTC
NA,NA,TRBV7-6,TRBJ2-7,CASSLAKECYEQYF,TGTGCCAGCAGCTTAGCGAAGGAATGCTACGAGCAGTACTTC
NA,NA,TRBV30,TRBJ2-4,CAWSVQTSLAHLAKNIQYF,TGTGCCTGGAGTGTACAGACGAGCCTCGCACACCTAGCCAAAAACATTCAGTACTTC
NA,NA,TRBV30,TRBJ2-2,CAWIGDTGELFF,TGTGCCTGGATCGGGGACACCGGGGAGCTGTTTTTT
NA,NA,TRBV7-9,TRBJ2-7,CASSQAGSAYEQYF,TGTGCCAGCAGCCAGGCGGGGTCGGCCTACGAGCAGTACTTC
TRBD2,few,TRBV6-4,TRBJ2-3,CASSERETDTQYF,TGTGCCAGCAGTGAGCGGGAGACAGATACGCAGTATTTT
TRBD2,NA,TRBV6-5,TRBJ2-3,CASTRTSGSTDTQYF,TGTGCCAGCACCAGGACTAGCGGGAGCACAGATACGCAGTATTTT
NA,NA,TRBV7-9,TRBJ2-1,CASSASGTWGANEQFF,TGTGCCAGCAGCGCATCCGGGACTTGGGGGGCCAATGAGCAGTTCTTC
NA,once,TRBV5-1,TRBJ2-2,CASSPGSQGLSGELFF,TGCGCCAGCAGCCCCGGCAGCCAGGGTTTGTCCGGGGAGCTGTTTTTT
NA,NA,TRBV30,TRBJ2-3,CAWSASGLGTDTQYF,TGTGCCTGGAGCGCATCTGGGTTAGGCACAGATACGCAGTATTTT
TRBD2,NA,TRBV10-1,TRBJ2-1,CASSGDYSGEQFF,TGCGCCAGCAGTGGGGACTATTCCGGGGAGCAGTTCTTC
NA,NA,TRBV6-4,TRBJ2-2,CASSAGDTGELFF,TGTGCCAGCAGTGCGGGAGACACCGGGGAGCTGTTTTTT
NA,NA,TRBV7-9,TRBJ2-7,CASVRGSSYEQYF,TGTGCCAGCGTGCGAGGATCCTCCTACGAGCAGTACTTC
TRBD1,NA,TRBV5-1,TRBJ2-2,CASSRGQGDTGELFF,TGCGCCAGCAGCCGAGGACAGGGAGACACCGGGGAGCTGTTTTTT
NA,once,TRBV6-4,TRBJ2-2,CASSDSTDTGELFF,TGTGCCAGCAGTGACTCGACTGACACCGGGGAGCTGTTTTTT
NA,NA,TRBV7-8,TRBJ2-3,CASSLVAGRVTDTQYF,TGTGCCAGCAGCTTAGTGGCAGGGCGAGTCACAGATACGCAGTATTTT
NA,NA,TRBV27,TRBJ2-7,CASSIDPFSYEQYF,TGTGCCAGCAGTATAGATCCCTTTTCCTACGAGCAGTACTTC
NA,NA,TRBV4-3,TRBJ1-1,CASSQTPRKYTEAFF,TGCGCCAGCAGCCAGACACCTCGGAAGTACACTGAAGCTTTCTTT
NA,NA,TRBV4-2,TRBJ2-2,CASSPQYDYTGELFF,TGTGCCAGCAGCCCACAATATGACTACACCGGGGAGCTGTTTTTT
NA,NA,TRBV9,TRBJ2-1,CASSVGEQFF,TGTGCCAGCAGCGTAGGTGAGCAGTTCTTC
TRBD1,NA,TRBV4-1,TRBJ1-4,CASSPSQGAGGEKLFF,TGCGCCAGCAGCCCCAGCCAGGGGGCGGGGGGTGAAAAACTGTTTTTT
NA,large,TRBV10-2,TRBJ2-1,CASSESRYNEQFF,TGCGCCAGCAGTGAGTCCAGGTACAATGAGCAGTTCTTC
NA,NA,TRBV15,TRBJ2-5,CATSRPPLGTQETQYF,TGTGCCACCAGCAGACCCCCGTTGGGGACCCAAGAGACCCAGTACTTC
NA,NA,TRBV5-4,TRBJ1-1,CASSFQRAAEAFF,TGTGCCAGCAGCTTCCAGAGGGCCGCTGAAGCTTTCTTT
NA,once,TRBV7-9,TRBJ1-6,CASSIYTSYNSPLHF,TGTGCCAGCAGCATATACACCTCCTATAATTCACCCCTCCACTTT